The 28 T cell receptor beta chains reported below all come from one sample, sequenced in a study of T cell repertoires in cytomegalovirus infection. TCRdb re-called the reads through MiXCR, storing one row per CDR3 protein. This sample has about 310,000 distinct CDR3 sequences, with about 9.2% found just once. Sequencing used PBMCs. The receptors were gathered from a human donor in good health (CMV status not recorded). Some clones in this sample may be carry-over from other donors' samples.

V and J are TRBV7-9 and TRBJ1-1, with D tentatively TRBD1 (5 bases). There are 16 residues in the CDR3. V was shortened by 5 bases and J by 8 bases, with 24 bases between the two germline ends. CDR1 and CDR2 (germline): SEHNR, FQNEAQ (reference sequence). The CDR3 is CASSLSSGTRATEAFF. CDR3 bases: TGTGCCAGCAGCCTGTCCTCGGGGACCCGGGCGACCGAAGCTTTCTTT.

The rearrangement joins TRBV12-3 or TRBV12-4 to TRBJ1-2, with 7 bases lining up with TRBD1. With V trimmed by 5 bases and J by 3 bases, 0 bases remained unmatched. The CDR3 runs 12 residues. CDR3 DNA sequence: TGTGCCAGCAGTACAGGGGACTATGGCTACACCTTC. Translation: CASSTGDYGYTF.

This clonotype was seen many times. The chain joins TRBV28 to TRBJ1-5; D might be TRBD1 (5 bases). V dropped 5 bases and J dropped 11 bases, with 19 bases sitting between them. CDR1 MDHEN and CDR2 SYDVKM come from the germline V gene. This CDR3 is built from 14 residues. The CDR3 nucleotides are TGTGCCAGCAGTGCCTCGACAGCCCCCAGGGCCCAGCATTTT. Protein product: CASSASTAPRAQHF.

In this sample, this clonotype turned up many times. In DNA form, the CDR3 reads TGCGCCAGCAGCTCGGCCACTAGCGGAGACTACAATGAGCAGTTCTTC. Translating gives CASSSATSGDYNEQFF. The chain links TRBV5-1 to TRBJ2-1; TRBD2 matches 8 bases. Germline V CDR1 and CDR2: SGHRS, YFSETQ. This CDR3 spans 16 amino acids. V was clipped by 3 bases and J by 3 bases; unmatched bases: 8. Supplemented by reference TRBV5-1 and TRBJ2-1, the full variable domain reads KAGVTQTPRYLIKTRGQQVTLSCSPISGHRSVSWYQQTPGQGLQFLFEYFSETQRNKGNFPGRFSGRQFSNSRSEMNVSTLELGDSALYLCASSSATSGDYNEQFFGPGTRLTVL.

This clonotype turned up a few times. The chain employs TRBV20-1 and TRBJ2-5, with TRBD2 identical over 15 bases. V lost 8 bases and J lost 9; bases outside the gene matches: 13. CDR1 and CDR2 (germline): DFQATT, SNEGSKA (reference sequence). This CDR3 comprises 15 residues. CDR3 loop: CSSGTSGGFKSPQYF. DNA of the CDR3: TGCAGTTCCGGGACTAGCGGGGGGTTTAAGAGTCCCCAGTACTTC.

This clonotype occurred many times. The gene calls are TRBV19 and TRBJ2-6; D may be TRBD1 (5 bases). The V end was cut by 6 bases, the J end by 0 bases, with 9 bases between. Per germline, CDR1 LNHDA and CDR2 SQIVND (reference sequence). The CDR3 length is 15 residues. DNA for the CDR3: TGTGCCAGTAGGAGACAGTCCTCTGGGGCCAACGTCCTGACTTTC. Residues: CASRRQSSGANVLTF.

This clonotype was detected a few times. V usage is TRBV20-1 and J usage is TRBJ2-7; no reliable D call. The CDR3 sequence is 10 residues long. Trimming stripped 6 bases from V and 5 bases from J, with 8 bases between. Germline V CDR1 and CDR2: DFQATT, SNEGSKA (reference sequence). The CDR3 DNA sequence: TGCAGTGCCTTCCTAGACGAGCAGTACTTC. Residues: CSAFLDEQYF.

This clonotype was counted between two and nine times. The chain joins TRBV11-2 to TRBJ2-3, with D possibly being TRBD1 or TRBD2 (5 bases each). The V gene's germline CDR1 is SGHAT and CDR2 FQNNGV. There are 14 residues in the CDR3. V lost 5 bases, J lost 6 bases, and 15 bases lay in between. DNA of the CDR3: TGTGCCAGCAGCCCAGGGACCCGGTCGGATACGCAGTATTTT. It is translated as CASSPGTRSDTQYF.

This clonotype was seen only a few times. CDR3 sequence (DNA): TGTGCCAGCAGCCAAGATTTGACGGCTCCGCAGTACTTC. It codes for CASSQDLTAPQYF. The chain is built from TRBV14 and TRBJ2-7; no firm D call. CDR1 and CDR2 (germline): SGHDN, FVKESK. The CDR3 length is 13 residues. V was pared by 0 bases and J by 9 bases, with 12 bases between. The whole variable domain, remainder taken from reference TRBV14 and TRBJ2-7, is EAGVTQFPSHSVIEKGQTVTLRCDPISGHDNLYWYRRVMGKEIKFLLHFVKESKQDESGMPNNRFLAERTGGTYSTLKVQPAELEDSGVYFCASSQDLTAPQYFGPGTRLTVT.

This clonotype was counted many times. The chain is built from TRBV4-3 and TRBJ2-3; the D gene is possibly TRBD2 (5 bases). CDR1 and CDR2 (germline): LGHNA, YSLEER. V gave up 1 base and J gave up 4 bases, with 18 bases separating them. The length of the CDR3 is 17 residues. DNA for the CDR3: TGCGCCAGCAGCCAAGGGCTGTTGCTAGCTAGAGCAGATACGCAGTATTTT. It translates to CASSQGLLLARADTQYF.

This clonotype showed up many times. The genes are TRBV2 and TRBJ1-5, with D unresolved. Per the germline V gene, CDR1 is SNHLY and CDR2 is FYNNEI. The CDR3 totals 14 residues. V was shortened by 6 bases and J by 0 bases, with 9 bases between the two germline ends. The CDR3 coding sequence is TGTGCCAGCAGACAGAGATATAGCAATCAGCCCCAGCATTTT. This encodes CASRQRYSNQPQHF.

The chain employs TRBV29-1 and TRBJ2-5; 9 bases align to TRBD1. Germline values: CDR1 SQVTM, CDR2 ANQGSEA. This CDR3 is built from 14 residues. Trimming took 7 bases from V and 4 from J; bases not matched to a gene: 10. In DNA, the CDR3 is TGCAGCGCCAATCCGGGACAGGGTGGAGAGACCCAGTACTTC. The encoded protein is CSANPGQGGETQYF.

V and J are TRBV29-1 and TRBJ1-3; D perhaps matches TRBD1 (5 bases). This CDR3 comprises 15 residues. Trimming cost V 6 bases and J 0 bases, with 15 bases left between them. CDR1 SQVTM and CDR2 ANQGSEA come from the germline V gene. CDR3 in DNA: TGCAGCGTGAGTACCGGGACCTCCTCTGGAAACACCATATATTTT. Amino acids: CSVSTGTSSGNTIYF.

The sample holds many counts of this clonotype. This chain joins TRBV7-8 and TRBJ1-2; 12 bases are shared with TRBD1. CDR3 size: 15 residues. V shed 1 base and J 5 bases; nucleotides not matched to a gene: 2. Germline CDR1 SGHVS, CDR2 FQNEAQ. The CDR3 DNA sequence: TGTGCCAGCAGCTTAGGGGGACAGGGGGCGTATGGCTACACCTTC. Protein product: CASSLGGQGAYGYTF.

This clonotype was counted many times. This chain uses TRBV25-1 with TRBJ2-7; D may match TRBD1 or TRBD2 (5 bases each). The CDR3 loop spans 16 amino acids. Germline loops: CDR1 MGHDK, CDR2 SYGVNS. The V and J ends lost 4 bases and 6 bases respectively, with 22 bases between them. The CDR3 here is CASSAPGTAHRLEQYV. As DNA, the CDR3 is TGTGCCAGCAGTGCCCCCGGGACCGCTCATCGACTCGAGCAGTACGTC.

This clonotype was recorded at least ten times. V is TRBV27 and J is TRBJ1-4; D perhaps matches TRBD1 (5 bases). The V gene lost 6 bases and the J gene lost 2 bases, with 19 bases spanning the gap. This CDR3 is 17 amino acids long. Germline V CDR1 and CDR2: MNHEY, SMNVEV (reference sequence). DNA for the CDR3: TGTGCCAGCAGGAGGGGCTCCGCTTTAACTACTAATGAAAAACTGTTTTTT. Amino acid sequence: CASRRGSALTTNEKLFF.

The chain uses TRBV2 and TRBJ2-2, with D unclear. The CDR3 extends over 14 amino acids. Germline V gives CDR1 SNHLY, CDR2 FYNNEI. The V end lost 8 bases, the J end lost 0 bases, and 10 bases lay between the germline ends. The DNA of the CDR3 is TGTGCCAGCCGGCAGGACGCGAACACCGGGGAGCTGTTTTTT. This sequence encodes CASRQDANTGELFF. The whole variable domain, filled in from reference TRBV2 and TRBJ2-2, reads EPEVTQTPSHQVTQMGQEVILRCVPISNHLYFYWYRQILGQKVEFLVSFYNNEISEKSEIFDDQFSVERPDGSNFTLKIRSTKLEDSAMYFCASRQDANTGELFFGEGSRLTVL.

The chain links TRBV24-1 to TRBJ1-1; 7 bases fit TRBD1. This CDR3 spans 16 amino acids. Germline loops: CDR1 KGHDR, CDR2 SFDVKD. V lost 2 bases to trimming and J lost 1 base; unmatched junction nucleotides: 6. The CDR3, as DNA: TGTGCCACCAGTGATTCCCGGACAGGAGCGAACACTGAAGCTTTCTTT. Its translation: CATSDSRTGANTEAFF.

The sample holds many counts of this clonotype. This sequence joins TRBV6-1 and TRBJ2-3; TRBD1 or TRBD2 may be the D gene (5 bases each). The CDR3 has 17 residues. The ends were cut back, 6 bases at V and 0 bases at J, with 19 bases in the middle. Germline V CDR1 and CDR2: MNHNS, SASEGT. The CDR3: CASRPTLGVTSTDTQYF. The DNA of the CDR3 is TGTGCCAGCAGACCGACCTTGGGGGTTACTAGCACAGATACGCAGTATTTT.

In DNA form, the CDR3 reads TGTGCCAGCAGCTCGCTCCCGAGCAATCAGCCCCAGCATTTT. Translating it yields CASSSLPSNQPQHF. V is TRBV7-9 and J is TRBJ1-5; no reliable D call. The ends were cut back, 4 bases at V and 1 base at J, with 8 bases in the middle. The CDR3 has 14 amino acids. CDR1 is SEHNR, CDR2 FQNEAQ, per germline (reference sequence). Combining the CDR3 with reference TRBV7-9 and TRBJ1-5 gives the whole variable domain DTGVSQNPRHKITKRGQNVTFRCDPISEHNRLYWYRQTLGQGPEFLTYFQNEAQLEKSRLLSDRFSAERPKGSFSTLEIQRTEQGDSAMYLCASSSLPSNQPQHFGDGTRLSIL.

This clonotype was counted at least ten times. The chain's CDR3 is CASSRDSSYNSPLHF. In DNA form, the CDR3 reads TGTGCCAGCAGCAGGGATAGCTCCTATAATTCACCCCTCCACTTT. The rearrangement uses TRBV7-9 and TRBJ1-6; D not certain. Germline CDR1 SEHNR, CDR2 FQNEAQ (reference sequence). The V gene lost 5 bases and the J gene lost 0 bases, with 8 bases spanning the gap. CDR3 length equals 15 residues.

This clonotype has a count of ten or more. V gene TRBV6-1 combines with J gene TRBJ2-7; 7 positions agree with TRBD1. The CDR3 extends over 14 amino acids. The germline V gene encodes CDR1 MNHNS and CDR2 SASEGT. V trimming: 5 bases; J trimming: 2 bases; junction bases outside the gene matches: 6. The CDR3 DNA sequence: TGTGCCAGCAGTCGACAGGGTGGGGCCTACGAGCAGTACTTC. This codes for CASSRQGGAYEQYF.

This clonotype was found many times. The chain is built from TRBV5-6 and TRBJ1-1; D gene ambiguous. The length of the CDR3 is 12 residues. V was pared by 2 bases and J by 10 bases, with 12 bases between. CDR1 and CDR2 (germline): SGHDT, YYEEEE. The CDR3 reads CASSLGLGRAFF. Here the CDR3 DNA reads TGTGCCAGCAGCTTAGGGCTGGGCAGAGCTTTCTTT. The full variable domain, completed using reference TRBV5-6 and TRBJ1-1, is DAGVTQSPTHLIKTRGQQVTLRCSPKSGHDTVSWYQQALGQGPQFIFQYYEEEERQRGNFPDRFSGHQFPNYSSELNVNALLLGDSALYLCASSLGLGRAFFGQGTRLTVV.

This chain connects TRBV20-1 to TRBJ1-1, with 7 bases fitting TRBD1. The CDR3 is 14 residues long. V trimming: 1 base; J trimming: 0 bases; junction bases outside the gene matches: 2. CDR1 and CDR2 from the germline V gene are DFQATT and SNEGSKA (reference sequence). The CDR3 sequence: CSARAGQVNTEAFF. The CDR3 region has the DNA TGCAGTGCTAGAGCTGGACAGGTGAACACTGAAGCTTTCTTT.

The chain joins TRBV28 to TRBJ1-2, with D tentatively TRBD1 (6 bases). CDR1 and CDR2 (germline): MDHEN, SYDVKM. V was cut by 5 bases and J by 2 bases, with 15 bases left in between. The CDR3 sequence is 15 residues long. The CDR3 spells CASSRTRTDNYGYTF. The CDR3 DNA is TGTGCCAGCAGTCGGACTCGGACAGACAACTATGGCTACACCTTC.

The chain recombines TRBV5-6 with TRBJ1-1; D gene unclear. Germline V lookup: CDR1 SGHDT, CDR2 YYEEEE. The V end was cut by 2 bases, the J end by 2 bases, with 10 bases between. The length of the CDR3 is 14 residues. The CDR3 region is CASSFREDNTEAFF. CDR3 nucleotides: TGTGCCAGCAGCTTTAGGGAGGACAACACTGAAGCTTTCTTT.

The chain combines TRBV27 with TRBJ2-5, with D possibly being TRBD1 (6 bases). The V gene lost 2 bases and the J gene lost 3 bases, with 13 bases spanning the gap. The CDR3 length is 15 residues. The germline gives CDR1 MNHEY, CDR2 SMNVEV (reference sequence). In DNA, the CDR3 is TGTGCCAGCAGTTTACTGGGGGCCGGAAAAGAGACCCAGTACTTC. It is translated as CASSLLGAGKETQYF.

This clonotype was detected ten times or more. This sequence joins TRBV7-2 and TRBJ1-1; 7 nucleotides agree with TRBD1. The CDR3 is 14 amino acids. The ends lost 5 bases at V and 6 bases at J; junction bases unmatched: 9. Germline V gene sequence: CDR1 SGHTA, CDR2 FQGNSA. CDR3 nucleotides: TGTGCCAGCAGCCCCGGTCAGGGGGTGGCTGAAGCTTTCTTT. Protein product: CASSPGQGVAEAFF.